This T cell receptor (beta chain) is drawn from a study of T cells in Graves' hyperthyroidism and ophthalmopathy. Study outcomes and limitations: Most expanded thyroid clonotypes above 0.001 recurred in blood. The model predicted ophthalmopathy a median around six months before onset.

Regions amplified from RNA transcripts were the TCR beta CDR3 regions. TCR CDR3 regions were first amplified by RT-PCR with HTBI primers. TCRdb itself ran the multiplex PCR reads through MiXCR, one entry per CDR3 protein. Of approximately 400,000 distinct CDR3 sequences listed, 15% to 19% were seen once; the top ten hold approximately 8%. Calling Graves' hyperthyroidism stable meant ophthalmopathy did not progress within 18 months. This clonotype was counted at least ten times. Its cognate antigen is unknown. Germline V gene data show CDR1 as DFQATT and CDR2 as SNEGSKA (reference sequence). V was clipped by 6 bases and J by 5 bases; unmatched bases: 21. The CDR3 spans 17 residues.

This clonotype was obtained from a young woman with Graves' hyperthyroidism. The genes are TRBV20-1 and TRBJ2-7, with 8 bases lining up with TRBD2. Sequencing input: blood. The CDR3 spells CSAQGLTGGSIVHEQYF. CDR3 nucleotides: TGCAGTGCCCAGGGACTAACGGGAGGGTCGATCGTCCACGAGCAGTACTTC.